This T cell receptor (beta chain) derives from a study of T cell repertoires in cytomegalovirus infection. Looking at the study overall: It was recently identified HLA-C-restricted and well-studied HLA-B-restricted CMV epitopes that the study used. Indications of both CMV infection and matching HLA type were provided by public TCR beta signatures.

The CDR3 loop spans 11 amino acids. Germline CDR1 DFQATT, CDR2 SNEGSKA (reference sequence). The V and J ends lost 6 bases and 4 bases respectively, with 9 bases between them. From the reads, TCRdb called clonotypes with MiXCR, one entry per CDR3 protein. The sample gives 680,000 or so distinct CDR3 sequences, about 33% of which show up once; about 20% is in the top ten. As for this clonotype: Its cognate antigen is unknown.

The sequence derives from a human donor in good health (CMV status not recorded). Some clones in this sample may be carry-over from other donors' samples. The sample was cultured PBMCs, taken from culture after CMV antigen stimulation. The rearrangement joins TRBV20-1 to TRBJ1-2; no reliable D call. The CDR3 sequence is CSALTSYGYTF. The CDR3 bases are TGCAGTGCCTTGACTTCCTATGGCTACACCTTC.